This T cell receptor beta chain was sequenced during a study of early T cells in non-severe SARS-CoV-2 infection. This clonotype was detected ten times or more. V was cut by 3 bases and J by 9 bases, with 21 bases left in between. CDR1 and CDR2 (germline): MGHRA, YSYEKL. The CDR3 consists of 16 residues. TCRdb re-called the 5' RACE reads through MiXCR, storing one row per CDR3 protein. The sample lists approximately 57,000 distinct CDR3 sequences; around 12% were seen once. The V call is TRBV4-1, the J call TRBJ2-1; the D gene is possibly TRBD1 (6 bases). Sequencing was performed on whole blood. This TCR derives from an adult who was a healthcare worker with PCR-confirmed SARS-CoV-2 infection or an uninfected control (not recorded which). CDR3 amino acids: CASSQMTGPQGGEQFF. CDR3 in DNA: TGCGCCAGCAGCCAGATGACAGGTCCACAGGGCGGTGAGCAGTTCTTC.